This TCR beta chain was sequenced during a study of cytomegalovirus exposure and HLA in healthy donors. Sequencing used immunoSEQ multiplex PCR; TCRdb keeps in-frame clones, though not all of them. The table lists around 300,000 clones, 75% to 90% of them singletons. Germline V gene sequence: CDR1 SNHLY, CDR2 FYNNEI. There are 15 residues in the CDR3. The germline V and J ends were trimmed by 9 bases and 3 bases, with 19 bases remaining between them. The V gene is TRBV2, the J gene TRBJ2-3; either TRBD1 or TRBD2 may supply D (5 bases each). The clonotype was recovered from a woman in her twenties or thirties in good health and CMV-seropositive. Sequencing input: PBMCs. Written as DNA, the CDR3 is TGTGCCAGTGGAATCCCACGGGGCAGAACAGATACGCAGTATTTT. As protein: CASGIPRGRTDTQYF.